The rows below give T cell receptor beta chains drawn from one sample of a study of blood T cells in healthy people across ages. A single record per CDR3 protein comes from TCRdb applying MiXCR to the 5' RACE reads. Seen here are under 850,000 distinct CDR3 sequences, about 36% observed once, and the top ten hold 10% to 15%. Sequenced input: blood. The receptors originated from a man younger than 35 in good health. Each CDR3 is given with its conserved first and last residue. Each record gives: J gene, D gene, CDR3 length, clone size, V gene, CDR3 DNA, CDR3 protein. D genes are given only for firm matches. Clone size appears in some rows only: once, few, many, or a class for an expanded clone.

J gene: TRBJ2-5
D gene: -
CDR3 length: 14
clone size: -
V gene: TRBV12-3/TRBV12-4
CDR3 DNA: TGTGCCAGCAGTTTAAGCGTCGACTACGAGACCCAGTACTTC
CDR3 protein: CASSLSVDYETQYF

J gene: TRBJ1-5
D gene: TRBD1
CDR3 length: 14
clone size: few
V gene: TRBV29-1
CDR3 DNA: TGCAGCGTGATGTACGGGACAGTAGATCAGCCCCAGCATTTT
CDR3 protein: CSVMYGTVDQPQHF

J gene: TRBJ1-1
D gene: -
CDR3 length: 14
clone size: -
V gene: TRBV7-3
CDR3 DNA: TGTGCCAGCAGCTTAAATCTGGGGGACACTGAAGCTTTCTTT
CDR3 protein: CASSLNLGDTEAFF

J gene: TRBJ1-1
D gene: -
CDR3 length: 12
clone size: -
V gene: TRBV2
CDR3 DNA: TGTGCCGTGAAGAGGGACCGGTCTGAAGCTTTCTTT
CDR3 protein: CAVKRDRSEAFF

J gene: TRBJ2-1
D gene: TRBD1
CDR3 length: 16
clone size: many
V gene: TRBV4-3
CDR3 DNA: TGCGCCAGCAGCCCTGAGGACAGGGGGCTCTACAATGAGCAGTTCTTC
CDR3 protein: CASSPEDRGLYNEQFF

J gene: TRBJ2-1
D gene: -
CDR3 length: 15
clone size: -
V gene: TRBV29-1
CDR3 DNA: TGCAGCGTTGAACAGGGTGTACGGTCCTACAATGAGCAGTTCTTC
CDR3 protein: CSVEQGVRSYNEQFF

J gene: TRBJ2-3
D gene: -
CDR3 length: 15
clone size: once
V gene: TRBV12-3/TRBV12-4
CDR3 DNA: TGTGCCAGCAGTCACCGAGGGGCGGGCACAGATACGGAGTATTTT
CDR3 protein: CASSHRGAGTDTEYF

J gene: TRBJ2-5
D gene: -
CDR3 length: 17
clone size: many
V gene: TRBV4-1
CDR3 DNA: TGCGCCAGCAGCCAAGATCACGCGAATACCGACTACAATGAGCAGTACTTC
CDR3 protein: CASSQDHANTDYNEQYF

J gene: TRBJ2-1
D gene: -
CDR3 length: 14
clone size: -
V gene: TRBV7-9
CDR3 DNA: TGTGCCAGCAGCACCGTACCGCTAGATAATGAGCAGTTCTTC
CDR3 protein: CASSTVPLDNEQFF

J gene: TRBJ2-4
D gene: -
CDR3 length: 12
clone size: many
V gene: TRBV10-3
CDR3 DNA: TGTGCCATCAGTGAGTCACGGGAGATTCAGTACTTC
CDR3 protein: CAISESREIQYF

J gene: TRBJ1-1
D gene: TRBD1
CDR3 length: 15
clone size: few
V gene: TRBV3-1
CDR3 DNA: TGTGCCAGCAGCCACGCCACCGGGACAGGGTCCCAAGCTTTCTTT
CDR3 protein: CASSHATGTGSQAFF

J gene: TRBJ2-3
D gene: TRBD1
CDR3 length: 16
clone size: few
V gene: TRBV6-2/TRBV6-3
CDR3 DNA: TGTGCCAGCAGTTACCGACAGGGGATCAGCACAGATACGCAGTATTTT
CDR3 protein: CASSYRQGISTDTQYF

J gene: TRBJ2-3
D gene: TRBD2
CDR3 length: 15
clone size: -
V gene: TRBV2
CDR3 DNA: TGTGCCAGCTACGGGGGACTAGCAGGCACAGATACGCAGTATTTT
CDR3 protein: CASYGGLAGTDTQYF

J gene: TRBJ2-7
D gene: -
CDR3 length: 13
clone size: few
V gene: TRBV3-1
CDR3 DNA: TGTGCCAGCAGCCGGGGACTTCAGTCCGAGCAGTACTTC
CDR3 protein: CASSRGLQSEQYF

J gene: TRBJ2-3
D gene: -
CDR3 length: 15
clone size: many
V gene: TRBV20-1
CDR3 DNA: TGCAGTGCTAGAGATTTGGGACTTAGCACAGATACGCAGTATTTT
CDR3 protein: CSARDLGLSTDTQYF

J gene: TRBJ2-1
D gene: -
CDR3 length: 14
clone size: once
V gene: TRBV5-5
CDR3 DNA: TGTGCCAGCAGCGCGGAGCCGGGGTCCAATGAGCAGTTCTTC
CDR3 protein: CASSAEPGSNEQFF

J gene: TRBJ1-2
D gene: TRBD1
CDR3 length: 14
clone size: many
V gene: TRBV10-3
CDR3 DNA: TGTGCCATCAGTGAGACCGGGACAGGCTATGGCTACACCTTC
CDR3 protein: CAISETGTGYGYTF

J gene: TRBJ2-7
D gene: TRBD2
CDR3 length: 13
clone size: -
V gene: TRBV15
CDR3 DNA: TGTGCCACCAAGCGGGGGGTAGCTAATGAGCAGTACTTC
CDR3 protein: CATKRGVANEQYF

J gene: TRBJ1-4
D gene: -
CDR3 length: 16
clone size: few
V gene: TRBV5-1
CDR3 DNA: TGCGCCAGCAGCTTGGGCAGGATGGCAACTAATGAAAAACTGTTTTTT
CDR3 protein: CASSLGRMATNEKLFF

J gene: TRBJ1-1
D gene: -
CDR3 length: 15
clone size: few
V gene: TRBV9
CDR3 DNA: TGTGCCAGCAGCGTAGTGGGGCGGGGGGACACTGAAGCTTTCTTT
CDR3 protein: CASSVVGRGDTEAFF

J gene: TRBJ1-2
D gene: -
CDR3 length: 14
clone size: few
V gene: TRBV20-1
CDR3 DNA: TGCAGTGCTTTACCGGGGGGAACGGCCTATGGCTACACCTTC
CDR3 protein: CSALPGGTAYGYTF

J gene: TRBJ2-1
D gene: -
CDR3 length: 14
clone size: many
V gene: TRBV4-2
CDR3 DNA: TGTGCCAGCAGCCAAGATTTGAGGGGTAATGAGCAGTTCTTC
CDR3 protein: CASSQDLRGNEQFF

J gene: TRBJ2-7
D gene: TRBD2
CDR3 length: 17
clone size: few
V gene: TRBV20-1
CDR3 DNA: TGCAGTGCTAGAGGCTCGGCTAGCGGGGTCTTTTCCTACGAGCAGTACTTC
CDR3 protein: CSARGSASGVFSYEQYF

J gene: TRBJ2-1
D gene: -
CDR3 length: 18
clone size: many
V gene: TRBV12-3/TRBV12-4
CDR3 DNA: TGTGCCAGCAGCCCTCTTGGCCGTGGACAGTCCCAGATCAATGAGCAGTTCTTC
CDR3 protein: CASSPLGRGQSQINEQFF

J gene: TRBJ2-3
D gene: -
CDR3 length: 14
clone size: -
V gene: TRBV5-1
CDR3 DNA: TGCGCCAGCAGGGTGCACTCTAGCACAGATACGCAGTATTTT
CDR3 protein: CASRVHSSTDTQYF

J gene: TRBJ2-3
D gene: -
CDR3 length: 15
clone size: few
V gene: TRBV20-1
CDR3 DNA: TGCAGTGCTAGAGACCCCACAGGAGGCACAGATACGCAGTATTTT
CDR3 protein: CSARDPTGGTDTQYF

J gene: TRBJ1-1
D gene: TRBD1
CDR3 length: 15
clone size: few
V gene: TRBV7-2
CDR3 DNA: TGTGCCAGCAGCTTGGGATTCACAGGGGGCGGGACGGCTTTCTTT
CDR3 protein: CASSLGFTGGGTAFF

J gene: TRBJ2-1
D gene: -
CDR3 length: 12
clone size: -
V gene: TRBV5-6
CDR3 DNA: TGTGCCAGCAGCGCCGGGGTCAATGAGCAGTTCTTC
CDR3 protein: CASSAGVNEQFF

J gene: TRBJ1-1
D gene: TRBD1
CDR3 length: 14
clone size: few
V gene: TRBV5-1
CDR3 DNA: TGCGCCAGCAGCTGGGACAGGGGACTCACTGAAGCTTTCTTT
CDR3 protein: CASSWDRGLTEAFF

J gene: TRBJ2-5
D gene: TRBD1
CDR3 length: 14
clone size: few
V gene: TRBV7-8
CDR3 DNA: TGTGCCAGCAGCCGCGGACAGGAGTTTGGGACCCAGTACTTC
CDR3 protein: CASSRGQEFGTQYF

J gene: TRBJ2-7
D gene: -
CDR3 length: 14
clone size: -
V gene: TRBV14
CDR3 DNA: TGTGCCAGCAGCCTCCTTTCCTTAATGAACGAGCAGTACTTC
CDR3 protein: CASSLLSLMNEQYF

J gene: TRBJ2-7
D gene: -
CDR3 length: 14
clone size: -
V gene: TRBV6-1
CDR3 DNA: TGTGCCAGCAGTGACACAGGGTGGACCTACGAGCAGTACTTC
CDR3 protein: CASSDTGWTYEQYF

J gene: TRBJ2-5
D gene: -
CDR3 length: 15
clone size: -
V gene: TRBV20-1
CDR3 DNA: TGCAGTGCTCGCACCGGGACCACCCTAAGGGATGAGCAGTACTTC
CDR3 protein: CSARTGTTLRDEQYF

J gene: TRBJ2-1
D gene: -
CDR3 length: 14
clone size: -
V gene: TRBV9
CDR3 DNA: TGTGCCAGCAGGAGGGGAGCAGATTACAATGAGCAGTTCTTC
CDR3 protein: CASRRGADYNEQFF

J gene: TRBJ2-3
D gene: TRBD2
CDR3 length: 17
clone size: many
V gene: TRBV4-2
CDR3 DNA: TGTGCCAGCAGCCAAGATGCGCTAGCGGGGTGGACAGATACGCAGTATTTT
CDR3 protein: CASSQDALAGWTDTQYF

J gene: TRBJ2-1
D gene: -
CDR3 length: 13
clone size: -
V gene: TRBV5-1
CDR3 DNA: TGCGCCAGCTCTGGTGGTTTGATAAATGAGCAGTTCTTC
CDR3 protein: CASSGGLINEQFF

J gene: TRBJ2-7
D gene: -
CDR3 length: 14
clone size: -
V gene: TRBV20-1
CDR3 DNA: TGCAGTGCCAGGGGGGGTGAAGTGGACTACGAGCAGTACTTC
CDR3 protein: CSARGGEVDYEQYF

J gene: TRBJ1-2
D gene: TRBD1
CDR3 length: 15
clone size: -
V gene: TRBV5-6
CDR3 DNA: TGTGCCAGCAGCCTGGGACAGGGAAAGGGCTATGGCTACACCTTC
CDR3 protein: CASSLGQGKGYGYTF

J gene: TRBJ2-2
D gene: -
CDR3 length: 12
clone size: -
V gene: TRBV19
CDR3 DNA: TGTGCCAGTAGTATAAGCAACGGGGAGCTGTTTTTT
CDR3 protein: CASSISNGELFF

J gene: TRBJ1-2
D gene: -
CDR3 length: 12
clone size: -
V gene: TRBV3-1
CDR3 DNA: TGTGCCAGCAGCCAAGATGGAGTCGGCTACACCTTC
CDR3 protein: CASSQDGVGYTF

J gene: TRBJ1-5
D gene: -
CDR3 length: 14
clone size: -
V gene: TRBV20-1
CDR3 DNA: TGCAGTGCTAGGCGGGATGCTAGCAATCAGCCCCAGCATTTT
CDR3 protein: CSARRDASNQPQHF

J gene: TRBJ2-3
D gene: TRBD1
CDR3 length: 18
clone size: few
V gene: TRBV3-1
CDR3 DNA: TGTGCCAGCAGCCAAGACCATGAAGGGACAGGGAGTATCGATACGCAGTATTTT
CDR3 protein: CASSQDHEGTGSIDTQYF

J gene: TRBJ1-2
D gene: TRBD1
CDR3 length: 13
clone size: few
V gene: TRBV20-1
CDR3 DNA: TGCAGTGTTCCGGGACAGGGGAACTATGGCTACACCTTC
CDR3 protein: CSVPGQGNYGYTF

J gene: TRBJ1-2
D gene: -
CDR3 length: 14
clone size: many
V gene: TRBV4-1
CDR3 DNA: TGCGCCAGCAGCCAAGATCGAAACACAGGGGGCTACACCTTC
CDR3 protein: CASSQDRNTGGYTF

J gene: TRBJ1-2
D gene: -
CDR3 length: 16
clone size: -
V gene: TRBV7-2
CDR3 DNA: TGTGCCAGCAGCTTAACGGCGGGAGCCTCCACTAAGGGCTACACCTTC
CDR3 protein: CASSLTAGASTKGYTF

J gene: TRBJ1-2
D gene: -
CDR3 length: 11
clone size: many
V gene: TRBV9
CDR3 DNA: TGTGCCAGCGGGGAAGGCCATGGCTACACCTTC
CDR3 protein: CASGEGHGYTF